This T cell receptor (beta chain) appears in the sequencing data of a study of identical twins. This clonotype has only a few counts. Every one of the donors was a healthy Caucasian. The CDR3 contains 16 residues. Germline V lookup: CDR1 SGHTA, CDR2 FQGNSA. V was cut by 0 bases and J by 2 bases, with 11 bases left in between. A universal primer site was created by template switching, with the cDNA bearing unique molecular identifiers. TCRdb used MiXCR to reprocess the 5' RACE reads, holding one entry per CDR3 protein. Of 200,000 to 250,000 distinct CDR3 sequences in the sample, 12% were seen once. These data are also associated with another study on yellow fever vaccine responses in identical twins.

This TCR was sampled from a woman aged 18-29 years in good health. The rearrangement joins TRBV7-2 to TRBJ2-1; D might be TRBD2 (6 bases). The sequencing sample was made of memory (CD45RO+) T cells sorted from blood. Here the CDR3 DNA reads TGTGCCAGCAGCTTAGCGCGGAGGGGACCCTACAATGAGCAGTTCTTC. The encoded protein is CASSLARRGPYNEQFF.